This TCR beta chain was documented in a study of blood T cell repertoires in COVID-19 (dated by TCRdb to 2018 to 2021). Context from the whole study: Samples covering the acute and convalescent phases of COVID-19 were provided by collaborators in the United States, Italy and Spain. The sample metadata nearly always contained a de-identified subject ID, COVID-19 status, age in years and sex. Subjects who had been exposed to COVID-19, were actively infected with it, or had recovered from it provided the deeply sampled blood TCRbeta repertoires that made up the dataset. The repertoires were released in a freely available public database intended as a resource for research on the immune response to SARS-CoV-2. Where available, HLA class I and class II types were obtained from metadata supplied by the sample provider rather than from assay-based typing. The samples were drawn from two sources: the first 160 participants of the ongoing ImmuneRACE study, and 1,000 to 1,500 subjects contributed by 6 global collaborators. The material from the prospective study consisted of cDNA or gDNA derived from T cells, B-cell-depleted T cells, or PBMCs. The investigation overall reported the following: Clinical and demographic metadata were provided uncurated, with the amount varying by source and participant.

The CDR3 contains 14 residues, cysteine and phenylalanine counted. The sequence is cut down to CDR3 DNA, 42 bases in frame from base 1. The CDR1 and CDR2 encoded by the germline V gene (reference sequence) are LGHDT and YNNKEL. V gives up 7 bases and J gives up 5 bases, and the segment between their germline ends measures 18 bases. Concerning this clone itself: This receptor's antigen is unknown. It has no much larger one-base neighbor in the sample; base qualities were not kept.

Whole blood was collected in K2EDTA tubes by collaborating institutions according to the institutions' own protocols. Collaborator samples were shipped for TCRbeta analysis as frozen whole blood, isolated PBMCs, or DNA extracted from either sample type. The immunoSEQ Assay, a bias-controlled multiplex PCR, was used to amplify TCRbeta CDR3 regions from genomic DNA. On the study's bioinformatics: Nucleated cell counts per sample were estimated from amplification of reference gene primers within the assay. Sequence reads were collapsed and filtered to measure the absolute abundance of every unique TCRbeta CDR3 rearrangement. For each sample, productive Simpson clonality was calculated by taking the square root of Simpson's diversity index across productive rearrangements. TCRdb obtained this table from immuneACCESS and retained in-frame rearrangements with V and J assigned. These tables miss some clones; where compared with another copy, unresolved V genes account for less than half of the shortfall, and the remainder is unexplained. The D gene and trimming were derived from the DNA, and the V and J assignments and clone size from that table. Counted in this sample were 200,000 to 250,000 clones; roughly 80% of them appeared once. The ten most abundant clones make up 7.4% of the sample.

The V and J segments used are TRBV3-1 (or the pseudogene TRBV3-2) and TRBJ2-7; TRBD1 is a possible D gene, resting on 6 matching bases. This clonotype was sampled from a woman in her forties or fifties with acute or convalescent COVID-19. The sample taken for sequencing was peripheral blood. DNA sequence: TGTGCCAGCACCCCGGGTGGGGGCGTGGACGAGCAGTACTTC. It is translated as CASTPGGGVDEQYF.